Given below is one TCR beta chain in context. Its antigen is not identified. The TCRbeta library incorporated unique molecular identifiers. Each CDR3 protein is one row after TCRdb ran MiXCR on the PCR reads. The sample lists more than 120,000 distinct CDR3 sequences, about 9% occurring once. This sample was included in a study of T-cell reconstitution after alpha-beta-depleted transplantation in children. Whole-study findings and limits: A year had passed since transplant, and T-cell counts and diversity by then came mostly from newly produced T cells.

The clonotype was recovered from a female patient aged 2-15 years who had a stem cell transplant for congenital amegakaryocytic thrombocytopenia, so the T cells may come from the graft donor. This specimen was PBMCs, mostly from graft donor cells, taken 180 days after TCRalphabeta/CD19-depleted stem cell transplant.

The CDR3, as DNA: TGTGCCAGCAGCCGGGGGGGGACAGGGGTTTCACCCCTCCACTTT. It is translated as CASSRGGTGVSPLHF. The chain is built from TRBV7-2 and TRBJ1-6; 10 nucleotides line up with TRBD1. The CDR3 loop spans 15 amino acids. The V and J ends lost 5 bases and 9 bases, in that order; junction bases with no gene match: 7. Germline assignment: CDR1 SGHTA and CDR2 FQGNSA. Using reference TRBV7-2 and TRBJ1-6 for the parts outside the CDR3, the full variable domain is GAGVSQSPSNKVTEKGKDVELRCDPISGHTALYWYRQSLGQGLEFLIYFQGNSAPDKSGLPSDRFSAERTGGSVSTLTIQRTQQEDSAVYLCASSRGGTGVSPLHFGNGTRLTVT.